The source of this T cell receptor beta chain is a study of CD8 T cells in ankylosing spondylitis. A single record per CDR3 protein comes from TCRdb applying MiXCR to the 5' RACE reads. This sample has about 240,000 distinct CDR3 sequences, with more than 9% found just once. Many counts were recorded for this clonotype. The CDR3 totals 13 residues. The germline gives CDR1 ENHRY, CDR2 SYGVKD. V shed 2 bases and J shed 6 bases, with 10 bases lying between them. Sequencing used blood, either unsorted or a sorted T cell fraction (not recorded which). This receptor was obtained from a male donor with ankylosing spondylitis or in good health (not recorded which). V gene TRBV10-3 combines with J gene TRBJ1-1; D is unresolved. CDR3 sequence reads: CAISEPDDPEAFF. CDR3 DNA sequence: TGTGCCATCAGTGAGCCAGACGATCCTGAAGCTTTCTTT.